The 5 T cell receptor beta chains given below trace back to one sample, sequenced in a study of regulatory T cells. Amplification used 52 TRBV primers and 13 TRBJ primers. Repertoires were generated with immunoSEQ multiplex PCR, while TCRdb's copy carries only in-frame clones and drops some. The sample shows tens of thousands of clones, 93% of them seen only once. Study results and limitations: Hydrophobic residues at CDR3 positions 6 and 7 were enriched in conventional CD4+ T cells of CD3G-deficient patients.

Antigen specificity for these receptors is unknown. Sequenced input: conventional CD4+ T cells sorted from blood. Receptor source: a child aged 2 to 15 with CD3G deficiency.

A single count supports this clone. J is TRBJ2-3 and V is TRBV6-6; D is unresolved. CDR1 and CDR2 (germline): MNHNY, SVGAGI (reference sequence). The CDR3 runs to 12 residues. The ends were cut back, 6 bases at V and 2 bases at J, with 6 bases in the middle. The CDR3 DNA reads TGTGCCAGCAGCCCCCACACAGATACGCAGTATTTT. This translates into CASSPHTDTQYF.

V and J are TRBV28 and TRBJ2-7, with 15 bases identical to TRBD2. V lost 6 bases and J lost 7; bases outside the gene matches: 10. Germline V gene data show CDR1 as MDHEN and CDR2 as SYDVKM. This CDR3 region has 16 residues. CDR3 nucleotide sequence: TGTGCCAGCAGCCAACCCGGACTAGCGGGAGGGCGGGAGCAGTACTTC. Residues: CASSQPGLAGGREQYF. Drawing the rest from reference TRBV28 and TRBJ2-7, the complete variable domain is DVKVTQSSRYLVKRTGEKVFLECVQDMDHENMFWYRQDPGLGLRLIYFSYDVKMKEKGDIPEGYSVSREKKERFSLILESASTNQTSMYLCASSQPGLAGGREQYFGPGTRLTVT.

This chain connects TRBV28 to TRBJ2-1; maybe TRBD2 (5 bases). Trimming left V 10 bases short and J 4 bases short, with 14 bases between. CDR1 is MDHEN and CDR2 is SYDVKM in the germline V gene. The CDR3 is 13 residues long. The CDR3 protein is CATERPGYNEQFF. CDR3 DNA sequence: TGTGCCACCGAACGGCCGGGGTACAATGAGCAGTTCTTC.

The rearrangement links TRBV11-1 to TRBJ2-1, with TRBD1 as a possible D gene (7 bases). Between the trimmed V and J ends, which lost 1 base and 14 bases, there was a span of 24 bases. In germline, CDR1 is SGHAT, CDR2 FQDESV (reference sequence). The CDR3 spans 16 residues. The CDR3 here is CASSLVQGGTENGEFF. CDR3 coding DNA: TGTGCCAGCAGCTTAGTTCAAGGGGGGACAGAAAATGGGGAGTTCTTC.

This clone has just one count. Here the CDR3 DNA reads TGTGCCAGCAGTACGCGACTAGCGGGCTTCTACGAGCAGTACTTC. Residues: CASSTRLAGFYEQYF. This chain joins TRBV28 and TRBJ2-7; TRBD2 matches at 10 bases. CDR3 length: 15 residues. CDR1 and CDR2 (germline): MDHEN, SYDVKM. The V and J ends lost 5 bases and 3 bases, in that order; junction bases with no gene match: 7. Using reference TRBV28 and TRBJ2-7 for the parts outside the CDR3, the full variable domain is DVKVTQSSRYLVKRTGEKVFLECVQDMDHENMFWYRQDPGLGLRLIYFSYDVKMKEKGDIPEGYSVSREKKERFSLILESASTNQTSMYLCASSTRLAGFYEQYFGPGTRLTVT.